This T cell receptor beta chain was documented in a study of T-cell reconstitution after alpha-beta-depleted transplantation in children (dated by TCRdb to 2015 to 2016). For context, the study as a whole: The study quantitatively tracked T-cell immune reconstitution after TCRalphabeta/CD19-depleted allogeneic hematopoietic cell transplantation in children using TCR repertoire profiling.

This clonotype was observed a few times. Its antigen is still unknown. Per-nucleotide qualities are absent, and no much larger clonotype sits a single base away. Libraries were built with PCR. Instrument on record: Illumina HiSeq 2500. Molecular barcoding was employed in the preparation of TCR libraries, with unique molecular identifiers being used to normalize TCRbeta repertoire quantification. TCRdb passed the public sequencing reads through fastp at Q25 and MiXCR, retaining productive beta sequences. Entries are consolidated by CDR3 protein sequence, retaining the most common genes and DNA. The sample contains approximately 510,000 distinct CDR3 sequences, approximately 20% of them found a single time. Clones ranked in the top ten supply 3% to 3.5% of the sample. A distance of 18 bases separates the germline ends of V and J, which lose 0 bases and 1 base respectively. CDR1 and CDR2 (MGHDK, SYGVNS) derive from the germline V gene. The CDR3 holds 18 amino acids from the cysteine to the phenylalanine. Only the CDR3 portion is preserved as DNA: 54 bases, with reading frame beginning at the first base.

Here the sequenced sample was PBMCs from the stem cell graft donor, taken from the stem cell graft. The clonotype comes from a human donor who donated a stem cell graft to a child with acute lymphoblastic leukemia. The V and J segments used are TRBV25-1 and TRBJ1-2; the D gene assignment is ambiguous. The sequenced DNA: TGTGCCAGCAGTGAATATACTTCGACGGTCGGTTTTAACTATGGCTACACCTTC. Its protein reads: CASSEYTSTVGFNYGYTF.